The T cell receptor beta chain described here comes from a study of T-cell memory formation after mild COVID-19. This clonotype was found a few times. Its antigen is unidentified. TCRdb re-derived calls from the 5' RACE reads in MiXCR, one entry per CDR3 protein. Found here are hundreds of thousands of distinct CDR3 sequences, roughly 13% of them singletons; the top ten hold over 20%. Study observations and caveats: CD4+ bias marked clones expanding day 15 to 37, unlike balanced contracting clones. What remained unconfirmed was the SARS-CoV-2 specificity of second-wave clones peaking on day 37.

The CDR3 consists of 14 residues. V lost 5 bases and J lost 2, with 13 bases in between. The sequence came from a man younger than 30 who had mild COVID-19 (a few samples of this study predate the infection). Cell type and time point are not known. The sample was PBMCs or a T cell subset sorted from them (not recorded which). This rearrangement joins TRBV12-3 or TRBV12-4 to TRBJ2-7; D perhaps matches TRBD1 (6 bases). CDR3 nucleotide sequence: TGTGCCAGCAGTATAGGGGGTGGGACCTACGAGCAGTACGTC. It codes for CASSIGGGTYEQYV.